Here is one T cell receptor (beta chain) with its context. Its specificity is not known. The data were obtained in a study of beta chain features in type 1 diabetes. General study points: Patients with type 1 diabetes showed fewer VDJ junction insertions and more deletions.

The CDR3 spans 14 residues. Germline assignment: CDR1 MNHEY and CDR2 SMNVEV (reference sequence). Trimming removed 10 bases from V and 2 bases from J; junction bases left unmatched: 5. The study reverse transcribed the entire isolated RNA, so it sequenced expressed TCRB transcripts. Using immunoSEQ multiplex PCR, the repertoire was profiled, and TCRdb retains in-frame clones only, with some absent. The sample has about 230,000 clones; over 8.5% are singletons. The TCR comes from a woman aged 18-35 years in good health. The rearrangement uses TRBV27 and TRBJ2-3, with TRBD2 matching over 11 bases. Material for sequencing was naive CD4+ T cells from blood. CDR3 sequence: CATQTSGNTDTQYF. The CDR3 coding sequence is TGTGCCACCCAGACTAGCGGGAACACAGATACGCAGTATTTT.